This T cell receptor beta chain was sequenced for a study of cytomegalovirus exposure and HLA in healthy donors. The CDR3 has 14 residues. Losses at the gene ends were 3 bases for V and 0 bases for J; bases not matched to a gene: 2. Per germline, CDR1 SGHNT and CDR2 YYREEE (reference sequence). The PCR used 60 Vbeta and 13 Jbeta primers. The data were produced by immunoSEQ multiplex PCR, yet TCRdb's version contains in-frame clones alone and is incomplete. The table has approximately 160,000 clones, roughly 78% seen once. A note on this clone: Its antigen is as yet unknown.

Regarding the study as a whole: TRBV6-2, TRBV6-3 and some other V segments were unresolvable in 87-base-pair reads.

This receptor was identified in a woman in her forties or fifties in good health and CMV-seropositive. Specimen: PBMCs. The V gene is TRBV5-4, the J gene TRBJ1-1; 7 nucleotides agree with TRBD1. CDR3 in DNA: TGTGCCAGCAGCTCACAGGGGCTGAACACTGAAGCTTTCTTT. The encoded protein is CASSSQGLNTEAFF.